The 25 T cell receptor beta chains presented below share a single source sample, sequenced in a study of blood T cell repertoires in COVID-19. Generated by immunoSEQ multiplex PCR, the TCRdb table keeps only in-frame clones and is missing some. The sample has approximately 220,000 clones, about four fifths seen once. Material: peripheral blood. The receptors come from a woman in her thirties or forties with active or convalescent COVID-19.

The V call is TRBV30, the J call TRBJ2-7, with a weak D call TRBD2 (6 bases). CDR1 and CDR2 (germline): GTSNPN, SVGIG (reference sequence). The CDR3 is 14 residues long. V was pared by 3 bases and J by 0 bases, with 12 bases between. For the CDR3, the DNA is TGTGCCTGGAGAAGGGACTCCGGCTCCTACGAGCAGTACTTC. Translating it yields CAWRRDSGSYEQYF.

V gene TRBV30 combines with J gene TRBJ1-4; D not resolved. Germline CDR1 is GTSNPN and CDR2 is SVGIG (reference sequence). V gave up 0 bases and J gave up 0 bases, with 14 bases separating them. This CDR3 has 17 residues. The CDR3 loop is CAWSVGWGGATNEKLFF. DNA for the CDR3: TGTGCCTGGAGTGTAGGGTGGGGAGGAGCAACTAATGAAAAACTGTTTTTT.

The chain links TRBV28 to TRBJ1-1, with D possibly matching TRBD1 (5 bases). The CDR3 consists of 14 residues. Germline V gives CDR1 MDHEN, CDR2 SYDVKM. The V and J ends lost 7 bases and 4 bases respectively, with 16 bases between them. The CDR3, as DNA: TGTGCCAGCACACCCTCATGGGGCCTCACTGAAGCTTTCTTT. It translates to CASTPSWGLTEAFF.

J is TRBJ1-2 and V is TRBV5-6; no reliable D call. V lost 4 bases and J lost 3, with 16 bases in between. CDR1 and CDR2 from the germline V gene are SGHDT and YYEEEE. The CDR3 loop spans 15 amino acids. CDR3 region: CASSRSDTPYYGYTF. As DNA, the CDR3 is TGTGCCAGCAGCCGGTCCGATACGCCGTACTATGGCTACACCTTC.

The chain couples TRBV27 to TRBJ2-3, with D perhaps TRBD1 (5 bases). V dropped 2 bases and J dropped 5 bases, with 14 bases sitting between them. Germline CDR1 reads MNHEY; CDR2 reads SMNVEV (reference sequence). The CDR3 covers 15 residues. CDR3 protein: CASSLRGAWEDTQYF. CDR3 sequence (DNA): TGTGCCAGCAGTTTAAGGGGCGCCTGGGAAGATACGCAGTATTTT.

The J gene is TRBJ1-2, the V gene TRBV18; 7 nucleotides line up with TRBD1. V was clipped by 4 bases and J by 1 base; unmatched bases: 9. CDR1 and CDR2 from the germline V gene are KGHSH and LQKENI. The CDR3 loop spans 16 amino acids. CDR3 sequence reads: CASSQQTGKLNYGYTF. CDR3 bases: TGTGCCAGCTCACAACAGACAGGGAAACTTAACTATGGCTACACCTTC.

The chain is built from TRBV27 and TRBJ1-2; D might be TRBD1 (6 bases). The CDR3 totals 16 residues. Germline V CDR1 and CDR2: MNHEY, SMNVEV (reference sequence). The V and J ends lost 5 bases and 4 bases respectively, with 20 bases between them. The CDR3 DNA reads TGTGCCAGCAGTCCCACGGGGGGCGTTCTTGGCTATGGCTACACCTTC. It specifies CASSPTGGVLGYGYTF.

V is TRBV12-3 or TRBV12-4 and J is TRBJ1-3; 9 positions match TRBD1. J lost 8 bases, V lost 5 bases, and 4 bases had no gene match. The CDR3 loop spans 13 amino acids. The CDR3 reads CASSLDRGDTIYF. The DNA for the CDR3 is TGTGCCAGCAGTCTGGACAGGGGAGACACCATATATTTT.

This rearrangement joins TRBV7-2 to TRBJ2-7, with 11 bases lining up with TRBD2. V lost 5 bases and J lost 1; bases outside the gene matches: 7. The CDR3 is 16 amino acids. Germline lookup yields CDR1 SGHTA and CDR2 FQGNSA. The CDR3 reads CASSPTSGALSYEQYF. For the CDR3, the DNA is TGTGCCAGCAGCCCGACTAGCGGGGCCCTTTCCTACGAGCAGTACTTC.

The CDR3 protein is CASRGQDYEQYF. DNA for the CDR3: TGTGCCAGCAGGGGACAGGACTACGAGCAGTACTTC. The chain has TRBV7-8 and TRBJ2-7; TRBD1 matches 8 bases. The germline gives CDR1 SGHVS, CDR2 FQNEAQ. With 6 bases clipped from V and 3 bases from J, the junction kept 1 base outside the gene matches. This CDR3 is 12 amino acids long.

The chain combines TRBV6-5 with TRBJ1-6, with 7 bases that match TRBD1. V lost 0 bases to trimming and J lost 6 bases; unmatched junction nucleotides: 5. The germline V gene encodes CDR1 MNHEY and CDR2 SVGAGI. This CDR3 has 16 amino acids. The chain's CDR3 is CASSYSGTEFNSPLHF. In DNA, the CDR3 is TGTGCCAGCAGTTACTCGGGGACAGAGTTTAATTCACCCCTCCACTTT.

For the CDR3, the DNA is TGCGCCAGCAGTCAGTTCCGACAGGGGCGCGCAGATACGCAGTATTTT. Protein product: CASSQFRQGRADTQYF. The chain carries TRBV23-1 and TRBJ2-3, with TRBD1 matching 8 bases. TRBV23-1 carries the ORF label, with uncertain function. The length of the CDR3 is 16 residues. V lost 3 bases, J lost 4 bases, and 9 bases stayed unmatched.

The chain joins TRBV19 to TRBJ2-1; 9 bases are a match to TRBD2. Looked up from germline, CDR1 is LNHDA and CDR2 is SQIVND (reference sequence). The CDR3 is 19 residues long. The junction had 18 bases not matched to a gene; V was cut back by 3 bases and J by 6 bases. The CDR3 is CASSIHPSGDLGSSNEQFF. The CDR3 DNA follows: TGTGCCAGTAGTATTCACCCTAGCGGGGACTTAGGGTCGTCCAATGAGCAGTTCTTC. The full variable domain, its missing parts supplied by reference TRBV19 and TRBJ2-1, is DGGITQSPKYLFRKEGQNVTLSCEQNLNHDAMYWYRQDPGQGLRLIYYSQIVNDFQKGDIAEGYSVSREKKESFPLTVTSAQKNPTAFYLCASSIHPSGDLGSSNEQFFGPGTRLTVL.

V is TRBV28 and J is TRBJ2-5, with TRBD2 matching over 11 bases. V lost 10 bases, J lost 5 bases, and 9 bases stayed unmatched. Per germline, CDR1 MDHEN and CDR2 SYDVKM. The CDR3 is made up of 14 amino acids. The CDR3 reads CATVLAGVSETQYF. CDR3 nucleotide sequence: TGTGCCACCGTACTAGCGGGGGTGAGTGAGACCCAGTACTTC.

V gene TRBV29-1 combines with J gene TRBJ1-2; possibly TRBD1 for D (5 bases). The V and J ends lost 6 bases and 6 bases respectively, with 17 bases between them. Germline V lookup: CDR1 SQVTM, CDR2 ANQGSEA. The CDR3 has 13 residues. The CDR3 DNA sequence: TGCAGCGTCGAGTGGGGATGGGGGGATGGCTACACCTTC. Protein: CSVEWGWGDGYTF.

This clone was found once. The J gene is TRBJ2-3, the V gene TRBV2; the D gene is possibly TRBD2 (5 bases). Trimming took off 6 bases at V and 2 bases at J, with 15 bases between the two ends. Germline CDR1 is SNHLY and CDR2 is FYNNEI. The CDR3 sequence is 15 residues long. The CDR3 here is CASRLSADPTDTQYF. The CDR3 nucleotides are TGTGCCAGCAGACTATCAGCGGACCCCACAGATACGCAGTATTTT.

The V gene is TRBV6-1, the J gene TRBJ2-3; possible D gene TRBD2, 6 bases. CDR1 and CDR2 (germline): MNHNS, SASEGT. The CDR3 runs to 18 residues. Trimming stripped 4 bases from V and 2 bases from J, with 22 bases between. This CDR3 reads CASSGREDGWEVTDTQYF. As DNA, the CDR3 is TGTGCCAGCAGTGGGCGTGAGGACGGGTGGGAGGTCACAGATACGCAGTATTTT.

The chain uses TRBV5-4 and TRBJ2-7; tentative D call: TRBD2 (6 bases). The CDR3 length is 14 residues. Germline CDR1 is SGHNT and CDR2 is YYREEE (reference sequence). V was clipped by 5 bases and J by 5 bases, with 17 bases between them. CDR3 amino acids: CASRPGGALDEQYF. CDR3 coding DNA: TGTGCCAGCAGACCTGGCGGGGCGCTAGACGAGCAGTACTTC.

This clone was observed once. This chain links TRBV11-2 with TRBJ1-1; D might be TRBD1 (6 bases). The CDR3 has 14 residues. V lost 1 base and J 6 bases, leaving 12 bases between the germline ends. CDR1 SGHAT and CDR2 FQNNGV come from the germline V gene. The CDR3, as DNA: TGTGCCAGCAGCTTAGTTTCAGGGACACCTGAAGCTTTCTTT. Its protein is CASSLVSGTPEAFF.

This clone has only one observation. V gene TRBV29-1 combines with J gene TRBJ2-3, with D unclear. Trimming removed 3 bases at V and 3 bases at J, with 13 bases between. Germline CDR1 and CDR2: SQVTM and ANQGSEA. The CDR3 consists of 14 residues. The CDR3 DNA reads as TGCAGCGTTGATCCTGGAGTTTGGACAGATACGCAGTATTTT. Translated: CSVDPGVWTDTQYF.

The CDR3 region has the DNA TGCAGCGTCGCCCCGGGACACCACCGTGCGGATGGCTACACCTTC. Translated, it gives CSVAPGHHRADGYTF. The genes are TRBV29-1 and TRBJ1-2; the D gene is possibly TRBD1 (6 bases). Germline assignment: CDR1 SQVTM and CDR2 ANQGSEA. V was pared by 6 bases and J by 6 bases, with 23 bases between. The CDR3 runs to 15 residues.

J is TRBJ1-2 and V is TRBV18; 11 bases are a match to TRBD1. The junction had 2 bases not matched to a gene; V was cut back by 3 bases and J by 5 bases. Germline-derived CDR1 and CDR2 are KGHSH and LQKENI. The CDR3 extends over 14 amino acids. The CDR3 nucleotides are TGTGCCAGCTCACCTAGGGACAGGGGGTATGGCTACACCTTC. Its protein is CASSPRDRGYGYTF. The complete variable domain, with remaining parts taken from reference TRBV18 and TRBJ1-2, reads NAGVMQNPRHLVRRRGQEARLRCSPMKGHSHVYWYRQLPEEGLKFMVYLQKENIIDESGMPKERFSAEFPKEGPSILRIQQVVRGDSAAYFCASSPRDRGYGYTFGSGTRLTVV.

This chain connects TRBV24-1 to TRBJ1-1; a weak D match, TRBD1 (6 bases). This CDR3 has 13 residues. Germline loops: CDR1 KGHDR, CDR2 SFDVKD. The V gene lost 3 bases and the J gene lost 7 bases, with 11 bases spanning the gap. CDR3: CATSDIGQNEAFF. The CDR3 nucleotides read TGTGCCACCAGTGATATTGGACAGAATGAAGCTTTCTTT.

V is TRBV6-4 and J is TRBJ1-1; possibly TRBD1 for D (6 bases). Germline-derived CDR1 and CDR2 are MRHNA and SNTAGT. Trimming took off 0 bases at V and 1 base at J, with 9 bases between the two ends. The CDR3 is 15 amino acids. The CDR3 protein is CASSDSRGKNTEAFF. DNA of the CDR3: TGTGCCAGCAGTGACTCAAGGGGGAAGAACACTGAAGCTTTCTTT.

The rearrangement links TRBV20-1 to TRBJ1-2, with 7 bases that match TRBD1. The CDR3 is 13 residues long. The trim removed 3 bases at V and 1 base at J, leaving 2 bases unmatched. Looked up from germline, CDR1 is DFQATT and CDR2 is SNEGSKA (reference sequence). CDR3 sequence (DNA): TGCAGTGCTAGTCCAGGGGGTAACTATGGCTACACCTTC. Protein sequence: CSASPGGNYGYTF.